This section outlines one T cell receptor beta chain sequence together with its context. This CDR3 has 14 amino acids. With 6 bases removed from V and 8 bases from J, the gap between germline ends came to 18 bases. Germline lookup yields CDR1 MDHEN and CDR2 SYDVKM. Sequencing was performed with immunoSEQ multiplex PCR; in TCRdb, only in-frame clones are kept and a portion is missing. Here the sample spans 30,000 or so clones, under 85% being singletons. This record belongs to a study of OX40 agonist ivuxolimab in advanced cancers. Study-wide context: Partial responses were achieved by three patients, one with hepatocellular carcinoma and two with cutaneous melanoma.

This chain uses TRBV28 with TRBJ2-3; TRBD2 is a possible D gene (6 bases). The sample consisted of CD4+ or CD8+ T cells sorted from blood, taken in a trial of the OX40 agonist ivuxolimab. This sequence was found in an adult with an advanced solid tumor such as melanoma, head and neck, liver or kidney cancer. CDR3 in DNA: TGTGCCAGCAGCCCCGCGAGCGGGCTAGGTACGCAGTATTTT. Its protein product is CASSPASGLGTQYF.